Below, 28 T cell receptor beta chains from the same sample are listed, as sequenced in a study of blood T cell repertoires in COVID-19. Profiling relied on immunoSEQ multiplex PCR, and the TCRdb table lists in-frame clones only, not all of them. The sample includes approximately 150,000 clones, 80% to 90% of them seen just once. Material for sequencing was peripheral blood. Receptors originate from a woman aged 65 to 85 who had recovered from COVID-19.

The count of this clone is one. The rearrangement links TRBV6-2 or TRBV6-3 to TRBJ2-1, with 9 bases lining up with TRBD2. This CDR3 has 17 residues. V was pared by 0 bases and J by 5 bases, with 8 bases of the junction left unmatched. CDR1 is MNHEY and CDR2 is SVGEGT in the germline V gene. The CDR3 loop reads CASSYSMGAGGDNEQFF. CDR3 in DNA: TGTGCCAGCAGTTACTCGATGGGGGCGGGAGGGGACAATGAGCAGTTCTTC.

In its sample, this clone was seen once. The CDR3 nucleotides read TGTGCCATCAGTGAGTCAATGGGGGGGGCTAACTATGGCTACACCTTC. It translates to CAISESMGGANYGYTF. The V and J genes are TRBV10-3 and TRBJ1-2; a possible D gene is TRBD1 (5 bases). Germline CDR1 reads ENHRY; CDR2 reads SYGVKD. V was clipped by 0 bases and J by 0 bases, with 11 bases between them. The CDR3 loop spans 16 amino acids.

The chain recombines TRBV28 with TRBJ2-3; a possible D gene is TRBD2 (5 bases). With 8 bases removed from V and 2 bases from J, the gap between germline ends came to 17 bases. Germline CDR1 and CDR2: MDHEN and SYDVKM. This CDR3 spans 15 amino acids. The CDR3 DNA reads TGTGCCAGCCGGGAACAAAGGTCCCCCACAGATACGCAGTATTTT. It is translated as CASREQRSPTDTQYF.

V and J are TRBV9 and TRBJ1-3; D gene unclear. CDR1 SGDLS and CDR2 YYNGEE come from the germline V gene. The V and J ends lost 0 bases and 8 bases respectively, with 12 bases between them. The CDR3 totals 14 residues. The CDR3 coding sequence is TGTGCCAGCAGCGTAGCTCGAGGGCGGGACACCATATATTTT. This encodes CASSVARGRDTIYF.

The chain carries TRBV28 and TRBJ2-3; D perhaps matches TRBD1 (6 bases). CDR3 length equals 17 residues. Looked up from germline, CDR1 is MDHEN and CDR2 is SYDVKM. V was clipped by 5 bases and J by 0 bases, with 18 bases between them. CDR3 protein: CASSDITGHTSTDTQYF. The CDR3 region has the DNA TGTGCCAGCAGTGACATTACGGGACACACTAGCACAGATACGCAGTATTTT.

V and J are TRBV4-3 and TRBJ2-5; TRBD2 aligns across 13 bases. The CDR3 has 19 residues. Trimming at V came to 1 base and at J to 0 bases, leaving 8 bases not matched to a gene. CDR1 and CDR2 from the germline V gene are LGHNA and YSLEER. The CDR3 loop reads CASSQGRTSGSGYQETQYF. CDR3 in DNA: TGCGCCAGCAGCCAAGGGAGGACTAGCGGGAGTGGATACCAAGAGACCCAGTACTTC.

The chain combines TRBV6-2 or TRBV6-3 with TRBJ1-3; D might be TRBD1 (5 bases). V gave up 6 bases and J gave up 2 bases, with 14 bases separating them. Germline values: CDR1 MNHEY, CDR2 SVGEGT. The CDR3 has 15 amino acids. CDR3 residues: CASSKIGGAGNTIYF. The CDR3 region has the DNA TGTGCCAGCAGCAAGATCGGGGGGGCTGGAAACACCATATATTTT.

The chain combines TRBV30 with TRBJ1-1, with D possibly TRBD1 on 5 matching bases. The germline V gene encodes CDR1 GTSNPN and CDR2 SVGIG (reference sequence). Trimming shortened V by 0 bases and J by 5 bases, and 13 bases separated the two germline ends. There are 14 residues in the CDR3. This chain's CDR3 is CAWSVKGIRTEAFF. CDR3 nucleotides: TGTGCCTGGAGTGTAAAGGGGATAAGGACTGAAGCTTTCTTT.

The CDR3 DNA follows: TGTGCCAGCAGCCGAGGGTCCACTGAGACCCAGTACTTC. It translates to CASSRGSTETQYF. V is TRBV6-5 and J is TRBJ2-5; weak D call: TRBD2 (5 bases). The CDR3 is 13 residues long. Between the trimmed V and J ends, which lost 6 bases and 5 bases, there was a span of 13 bases. Germline CDR1 reads MNHEY; CDR2 reads SVGAGI.

The chain employs TRBV25-1 and TRBJ2-3; TRBD2 matches at 7 bases. J gave up 6 bases and V 3 bases, and 9 bases lay outside the gene matches. Germline CDR1 reads MGHDK; CDR2 reads SYGVNS. This CDR3 contains 15 residues. CDR3 residues: CASSEFLAAPDTQYF. For the CDR3, the DNA is TGTGCCAGCAGTGAGTTTCTAGCGGCTCCGGATACGCAGTATTTT.

The genes are TRBV7-9 and TRBJ2-7; D gene ambiguous. V lost 1 base and J 2 bases, leaving 12 bases between the germline ends. The CDR3 spans 15 residues. The germline V gene has CDR1 SEHNR and CDR2 FQNEAQ (reference sequence). The CDR3 region is CASSLGGTQTYEQYF. CDR3 bases: TGTGCCAGCAGCTTAGGCGGTACTCAAACCTACGAGCAGTACTTC.

V gene TRBV28 combines with J gene TRBJ1-2; a weak D match, TRBD1 (5 bases). Germline CDR1 MDHEN, CDR2 SYDVKM. V was clipped by 2 bases and J by 8 bases, with 12 bases between them. The length of the CDR3 is 13 residues. This CDR3 is CASSLIAGRGYTF. The CDR3 DNA is TGTGCCAGCAGTTTAATTGCAGGGAGGGGCTACACCTTC.

J is TRBJ2-5 and V is TRBV27; 8 nucleotides agree with TRBD2. The germline V gene has CDR1 MNHEY and CDR2 SMNVEV (reference sequence). The ends lost 2 bases at V and 5 bases at J; junction bases unmatched: 4. This CDR3 contains 14 residues. This CDR3 reads CASSLGTSRETQYF. The CDR3 DNA reads as TGTGCCAGCAGTTTAGGGACTAGTCGTGAGACCCAGTACTTC.

Only a few counts were recorded for this clone. The rearrangement joins TRBV3-1 (or the pseudogene TRBV3-2) to TRBJ1-2; D not certain. V was trimmed by 7 bases and J by 5 bases, leaving 17 bases between them. CDR3 length: 14 residues. Germline V gives CDR1 LGHDT, CDR2 YNNKEL (reference sequence). This chain's CDR3 is CASTLRSAEYGYTF. In nucleotides, the CDR3 is TGTGCCAGCACCCTTCGGTCGGCGGAGTATGGCTACACCTTC.

V is TRBV28 and J is TRBJ1-1; a weak D match, TRBD1 (5 bases). CDR1 MDHEN and CDR2 SYDVKM come from the germline V gene. The length of the CDR3 is 16 residues. Trimming took off 6 bases at V and 6 bases at J, with 23 bases between the two ends. The CDR3 sequence: CASSSFSGTLRAEAFF. The CDR3 DNA reads TGTGCCAGCAGCTCGTTTAGCGGGACCCTAAGGGCTGAAGCTTTCTTT.

The rearrangement joins TRBV11-3 to TRBJ2-7, with 8 bases lining up with TRBD2. Per germline, CDR1 SGHNT and CDR2 YENEEA. V gave up 3 bases and J gave up 1 base; unmatched junction bases: 2. The CDR3 contains 14 residues. The CDR3 sequence: CASSFSGTSYEQYF. The CDR3 DNA follows: TGTGCCAGCAGCTTTAGCGGGACATCCTACGAGCAGTACTTC.

The chain is built from TRBV7-2 and TRBJ1-2; no reliable D call. Between the trimmed V and J ends, which lost 5 bases and 4 bases, there was a span of 11 bases. This CDR3 is built from 13 residues. Germline V gene sequence: CDR1 SGHTA, CDR2 FQGNSA. DNA for the CDR3: TGTGCCAGCAGCGCAGGAAGAACCTATGGCTACACCTTC. Its protein product is CASSAGRTYGYTF.

V is TRBV19 and J is TRBJ1-1; 12 bases map to TRBD1. V dropped 7 bases and J dropped 1; count of bases not matched to a gene: 4. Looked up from germline, CDR1 is LNHDA and CDR2 is SQIVND (reference sequence). This CDR3 is 15 amino acids long. The CDR3 nucleotides are TGTGCCAGTACCCGGGACAGGGGGCAGAACACTGAAGCTTTCTTT. Its translation: CASTRDRGQNTEAFF. The variable domain in full, completed from reference TRBV19 and TRBJ1-1, reads DGGITQSPKYLFRKEGQNVTLSCEQNLNHDAMYWYRQDPGQGLRLIYYSQIVNDFQKGDIAEGYSVSREKKESFPLTVTSAQKNPTAFYLCASTRDRGQNTEAFFGQGTRLTVV.

This clone was counted only a few times. The identical CDR3 is also encoded by other nucleotide sequences in the sample. The DNA of the CDR3 is TGTGCCAGCTCGGGGACTGGAACCTACGAGCAGTACTTC. Protein product: CASSGTGTYEQYF. The chain couples TRBV18 to TRBJ2-7, with a possible D match to TRBD2 (6 bases). V lost 6 bases and J 2 bases, leaving 11 bases between the germline ends. This CDR3 comprises 13 residues. Germline values: CDR1 KGHSH, CDR2 LQKENI.

In this sample, this clone turned up a few times. The chain joins TRBV3-1 (or the pseudogene TRBV3-2) to TRBJ2-7; 8 positions agree with TRBD1. Germline CDR1 LGHDT, CDR2 YNNKEL (reference sequence). V lost 4 bases and J lost 1; bases outside the gene matches: 9. The length of the CDR3 is 16 residues. The CDR3 nucleotides are TGTGCCAGCAGCCCCAGGGGGGACAGGCAATCCTACGAGCAGTACTTC. Translated, it gives CASSPRGDRQSYEQYF.

A single count supports this clone. The chain is built from TRBV6-1 and TRBJ1-4; TRBD1 agrees at 7 bases. J was trimmed by 8 bases and V by 0 bases; bases with no gene match: 6. From germline, CDR1 is MNHNS and CDR2 SASEGT. The CDR3 runs 15 residues. CDR3 region: CASSEARRQGEKLFF. CDR3 DNA sequence: TGTGCCAGCAGTGAAGCCCGACGACAGGGCGAAAAACTGTTTTTT.

The chain carries TRBV6-5 and TRBJ1-2; D unresolved. The germline V and J ends were trimmed by 6 bases and 4 bases, with 18 bases remaining between them. Per germline, CDR1 MNHEY and CDR2 SVGAGI. The CDR3 runs to 15 residues. DNA for the CDR3: TGTGCCAGCAGAGTGGAGGGCAGAGCTTTCTATGGCTACACCTTC. Residues: CASRVEGRAFYGYTF.

The rearrangement joins TRBV7-9 to TRBJ2-7, with a tentative D call TRBD1 (6 bases). Trimming took off 5 bases at V and 4 bases at J, with 15 bases between the two ends. CDR1 and CDR2 from the germline V gene are SEHNR and FQNEAQ (reference sequence). This CDR3 has 14 residues. The DNA of the CDR3 is TGTGCCAGCAGCCCGGACAGCTCCCGATACGAGCAGTACTTC. Its protein is CASSPDSSRYEQYF.

The chain couples TRBV29-1 to TRBJ1-1; 9 bases match TRBD1. Germline assignment: CDR1 SQVTM and CDR2 ANQGSEA. The V and J ends lost 4 bases and 1 base, in that order; junction bases with no gene match: 1. The CDR3 runs 13 residues. The CDR3 DNA reads TGCAGCGTTGCGGGACAGGGGAACACTGAAGCTTTCTTT. Its protein product is CSVAGQGNTEAFF. Filled out from reference TRBV29-1 and TRBJ1-1, the complete variable domain reads SAVISQKPSRDICQRGTSLTIQCQVDSQVTMMFWYRQQPGQSLTLIATANQGSEATYESGFVIDKFPISRPNLTFSTLTVSNMSPEDSSIYLCSVAGQGNTEAFFGQGTRLTVV.

The chain uses TRBV5-8 and TRBJ2-7, with 8 bases fitting TRBD2. The V and J ends lost 0 bases and 4 bases, in that order; junction bases with no gene match: 6. The CDR3 has 15 residues. In germline, CDR1 is SGHTS, CDR2 YDEGEE. The CDR3 nucleotides are TGTGCCAGCAGCTTGGCAGGTAGCGGGATATACGAGCAGTACTTC. It yields the protein CASSLAGSGIYEQYF.

The chain joins TRBV19 to TRBJ1-5; D is possibly TRBD1 (5 bases). Between the trimmed V and J ends, which lost 6 bases and 1 base, there was a span of 19 bases. This CDR3 spans 17 amino acids. The germline V gene encodes CDR1 LNHDA and CDR2 SQIVND (reference sequence). The CDR3 DNA reads TGTGCCAGTAGACCTAGCGGCGGAGGGACGAGCAATCAGCCCCAGCATTTT. It translates to CASRPSGGGTSNQPQHF.

The chain has TRBV19 and TRBJ1-5, with 7 bases lining up with TRBD1. The CDR3 length is 14 residues. With 4 bases clipped from V and 6 bases from J, the junction kept 6 bases outside the gene matches. Germline V gene sequence: CDR1 LNHDA, CDR2 SQIVND (reference sequence). The CDR3, as DNA: TGTGCCAGTAGTACCAACAGGGGCGGTCAGCCCCAGCATTTT. Encoded protein: CASSTNRGGQPQHF.

The J gene is TRBJ2-3, the V gene TRBV19; D perhaps matches TRBD2 (6 bases). Deletions cut 5 bases from V and 6 bases from J, with 12 bases between. CDR3 length: 13 amino acids. CDR1 and CDR2 (germline): LNHDA, SQIVND (reference sequence). The CDR3 loop is CASSPSRGDTQYF. In nucleotides, the CDR3 is TGTGCCAGTAGTCCCTCCCGGGGGGATACGCAGTATTTT.